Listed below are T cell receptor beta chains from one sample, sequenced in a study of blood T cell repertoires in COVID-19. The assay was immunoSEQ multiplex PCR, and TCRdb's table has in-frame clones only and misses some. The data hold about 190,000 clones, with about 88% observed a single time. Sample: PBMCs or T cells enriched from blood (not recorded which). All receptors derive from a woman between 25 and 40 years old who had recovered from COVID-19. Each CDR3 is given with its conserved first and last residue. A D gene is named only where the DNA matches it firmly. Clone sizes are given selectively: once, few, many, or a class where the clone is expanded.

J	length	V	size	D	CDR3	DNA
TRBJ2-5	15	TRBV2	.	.	CASRGERRYQETQYF	TGTGCCAGCAGGGGTGAGAGGCGGTACCAAGAGACCCAGTACTTC
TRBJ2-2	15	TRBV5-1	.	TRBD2	CASSSSGSLSGELFF	TGCGCCAGCAGTTCTAGCGGGAGCCTGAGCGGGGAGCTGTTTTTT
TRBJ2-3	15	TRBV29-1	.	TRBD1	CSASTPGQGTDTQYF	TGCAGCGCCTCAACACCGGGACAGGGGACAGATACGCAGTATTTT
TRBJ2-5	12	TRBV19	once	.	CASSIRQETQYF	TGTGCCAGTAGTATCCGCCAAGAGACCCAGTACTTC
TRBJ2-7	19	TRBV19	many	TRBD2	CASRGDRERGPGSSYEQYF	TGTGCCAGTAGGGGAGACCGGGAGCGGGGCCCCGGGAGCTCCTACGAGCAGTACTTC
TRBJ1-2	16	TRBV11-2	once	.	CASSSSDRGLGYGYTF	TGTGCCAGCAGCTCGAGTGACCGGGGACTCGGCTATGGCTACACCTTC
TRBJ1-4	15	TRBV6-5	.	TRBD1	CASSRQGATNEKLFF	TGTGCCAGCAGTAGACAGGGGGCAACTAATGAAAAACTGTTTTTT
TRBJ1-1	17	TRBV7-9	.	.	CASSLGAGENMNTEAFF	TGTGCCAGCAGCTTAGGAGCAGGGGAGAATATGAACACTGAAGCTTTCTTT
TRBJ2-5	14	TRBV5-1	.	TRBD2	CASSLTSGQETQYF	TGCGCCAGCAGCTTGACTAGCGGCCAAGAGACCCAGTACTTC
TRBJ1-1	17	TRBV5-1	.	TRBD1	CASSLGQGVGSNTEAFF	TGCGCCAGCAGCTTGGGACAGGGCGTGGGAAGTAACACTGAAGCTTTCTTT
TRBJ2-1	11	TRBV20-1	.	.	CSAHGYNEQFF	TGCAGTGCCCACGGTTACAATGAGCAGTTCTTC
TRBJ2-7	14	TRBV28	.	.	CASSSVGHPYEQYF	TGTGCCAGCAGCTCGGTGGGACACCCCTACGAGCAGTACTTC
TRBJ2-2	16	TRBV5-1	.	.	CASSLVGGPNTGELFF	TGCGCCAGCAGCTTGGTCGGGGGGCCGAACACCGGGGAGCTGTTTTTT
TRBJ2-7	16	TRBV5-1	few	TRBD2	CASSWGLGGRPYEQYF	TGCGCCAGCAGCTGGGGATTAGGCGGGAGGCCCTACGAGCAGTACTTC
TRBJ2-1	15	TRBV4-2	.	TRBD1	CASSQPGQGVNEQFF	TGTGCCAGCAGCCAACCGGGACAGGGGGTCAATGAGCAGTTCTTC
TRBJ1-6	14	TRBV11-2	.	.	CASSLGGANSPLHF	TGTGCCAGCAGCTTAGGCGGGGCTAATTCACCCCTCCACTTT
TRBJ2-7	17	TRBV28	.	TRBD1	CASSPGQGLGLSYEQYF	TGTGCCAGCAGCCCCGGACAGGGTTTAGGCCTCTCCTACGAGCAGTACTTC
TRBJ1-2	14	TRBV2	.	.	CASNRRHQIRGYTF	TGTGCCAGCAACCGTCGACATCAGATCCGTGGCTACACCTTC
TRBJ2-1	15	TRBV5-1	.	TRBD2	CASSFLAGGPGEQFF	TGCGCCAGCAGCTTCCTAGCGGGGGGGCCGGGTGAGCAGTTCTTC
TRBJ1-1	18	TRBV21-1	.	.	CASSKVGQGSGGRIEAFF	.
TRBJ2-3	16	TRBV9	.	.	CASSVDTGEFADTQYF	TGTGCCAGCAGCGTAGACACGGGAGAGTTTGCAGATACGCAGTATTTT
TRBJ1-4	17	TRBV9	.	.	CASSVGGPLRAVEKLFF	TGTGCCAGCAGCGTGGGGGGGCCCTTACGGGCCGTTGAAAAACTGTTTTTT
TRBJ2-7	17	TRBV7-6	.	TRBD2	CASSSTRRLAGINEQYF	TGTGCCAGCAGCTCCACCCGTCGGCTAGCGGGAATCAACGAGCAGTACTTC
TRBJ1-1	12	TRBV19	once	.	CASSLEGLRAFF	TGTGCCAGTAGTTTGGAGGGGCTGCGGGCTTTCTTT
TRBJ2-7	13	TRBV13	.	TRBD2	CASRLAGSYEQYF	TGTGCCAGCAGATTAGCGGGATCCTACGAGCAGTACTTC
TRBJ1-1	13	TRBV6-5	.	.	CASRRQGDKGAFF	TGTGCCAGCAGACGGCAGGGTGATAAAGGGGCTTTCTTT
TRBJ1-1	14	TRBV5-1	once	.	CASSLAGANTEAFF	TGCGCCAGCAGCTTGGCTGGGGCGAACACTGAAGCTTTCTTT
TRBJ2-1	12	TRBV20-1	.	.	CSASRVEGEQFF	TGCAGTGCTAGTCGGGTAGAGGGTGAGCAGTTCTTC
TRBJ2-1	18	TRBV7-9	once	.	CASRVRFPERSSYNEQFF	TGTGCCAGCAGAGTGAGGTTCCCGGAGCGGAGCTCCTACAATGAGCAGTTCTTC
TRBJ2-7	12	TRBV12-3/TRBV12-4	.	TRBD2	CASSAGDWVQYF	TGTGCCAGCAGTGCGGGGGATTGGGTGCAGTACTTC
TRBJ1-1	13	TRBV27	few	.	CASSLREKTEAFF	TGTGCCAGCAGTTTGAGGGAGAAGACTGAAGCTTTCTTT
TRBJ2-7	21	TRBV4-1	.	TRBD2	CASSQDPRLGLAGVLSYEQYF	TGCGCCAGCAGCCAAGATCCTCGGCTGGGACTAGCGGGAGTTCTCTCCTACGAGCAGTACTTC
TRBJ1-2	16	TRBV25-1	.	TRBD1	CASSESGPGGVYGYTF	TGTGCCAGCAGTGAATCGGGCCCAGGGGGTGTTTATGGCTACACCTTC
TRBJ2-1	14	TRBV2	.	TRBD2	CASRTSGRSNEQFF	TGTGCCAGCCGGACTAGCGGGAGGTCTAATGAGCAGTTCTTC
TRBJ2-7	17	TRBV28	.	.	CASSLVLDSATSYEQYF	TGTGCCAGCAGTTTGGTTTTGGACAGCGCGACCTCCTACGAGCAGTACTTC
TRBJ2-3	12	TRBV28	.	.	CASREASDTQYF	TGTGCCAGCAGGGAGGCGTCAGATACGCAGTATTTT